This TCR beta chain was documented in a study of blood T cell repertoires in COVID-19 (dated by TCRdb to about 2020). Regarding the research as a whole: Samples covering the acute and convalescent phases of COVID-19 were provided by collaborators in the United States, Italy and Spain. Subjects who had been exposed to COVID-19, were actively infected with it, or had recovered from it provided the deeply sampled blood TCRbeta repertoires that made up the dataset. The material from the prospective study consisted of cDNA or gDNA derived from T cells, B-cell-depleted T cells, or PBMCs. The repertoires were released in a freely available public database intended as a resource for research on the immune response to SARS-CoV-2. HLA class I and class II types, where available, came from metadata supplied by the sample provider rather than from assay-based typing. Sample metadata almost always included a de-identified subject ID, COVID-19 status, age in years and sex. The samples were drawn from the first 160 participants of the ongoing ImmuneRACE study and from roughly 1,300 subjects provided by 6 global collaborators. General findings and caveats noted by the study authors: The amount of clinical and demographic metadata varied by source and participant and was provided uncurated.

The immunoSEQ Assay, a bias-controlled multiplex PCR, was used to amplify TCRbeta CDR3 regions from genomic DNA. In the source study's methods: Nucleated cell counts per sample were estimated from amplification of reference gene primers within the assay. To quantify the absolute abundance of each unique TCRbeta CDR3 rearrangement, sequence reads were collapsed and filtered. Productive Simpson clonality was computed per sample as the square root of Simpson's diversity index over productive rearrangements. Sourced from immuneACCESS, this table was stored by TCRdb with only in-frame sequences that have V and J called. A share of the clones is absent; for the studies checked, an unresolved V gene accounts for under half, and the remainder has no known explanation. The V and J calls and clone size are taken from that table; D and trimming were inferred from the DNA. The sample data list roughly 220,000 clones, and around 87% of these were observed just once. Of the sample, about 2.9% is held by the ten largest clones.

As concerns this clone: This clone's antigen is unknown. Base qualities are not at hand, and no much larger clone is one base apart.

Collaborating institutions collected whole blood in K2EDTA tubes following their own protocols. Collaborator samples were shipped for TCRbeta analysis as frozen whole blood, isolated PBMCs, or DNA extracted from either sample type. This TCR came from a man in his fifties or sixties with acute or convalescent COVID-19. The sample comprised peripheral blood.

CDR3 reads: CASSFLRGTVNYGYTF. The nucleotides are TGTGCCAGCAGTTTTTTGAGAGGGACAGTAAACTATGGCTACACCTTC. Recombination linked TRBV28 to TRBJ1-2; 7 junctional bases match TRBD1. CDR1 and CDR2, looked up from the germline V gene, are MDHEN and SYDVKM. The CDR3 spans 16 residues, from the cysteine through the phenylalanine. Just CDR3 DNA is preserved here, 48 bases in frame from base 1. V trim: 3 bases; J trim: 2 bases; unmatched bases: 9.